Sequencing of this T cell receptor beta chain was carried out in a study of cytomegalovirus exposure and HLA in healthy donors. At the level of the study: Unique TCRs from HLA-typed donors, 80 million to 100 million of them, were held in an early data release.

A note on this clone: The target antigen is unknown.

Study-level findings and limits: An ancestry cluster, one associated with Asian ancestry, reportedly showed fewer N-insertions than the 666-donor mean in a later analysis. TCR beta chain V- and J-gene trimming was linked, in a later analysis, to a missense variant in DCLRE1C. The investigators catalogued 180 or so TCR beta chains as cytomegalovirus-associated.

Use of 60 Vbeta and 13 Jbeta primers characterized the PCR. The table came from immunoSEQ multiplex PCR; TCRdb's copy has only in-frame clones and leaves some out. The repertoire holds more than 60,000 clones, with around 80% as singletons. The TCR comes from a woman aged 25 to 39 in good health and CMV-seronegative. The sample taken for sequencing was PBMCs.

The CDR3 DNA sequence: TGTGCCAGCAGCCCTGCCTATAACGCTGAAGCTTTCTTT. Its protein is CASSPAYNAEAFF. V usage is TRBV6-5 and J usage is TRBJ1-1, with no clear D. V was cut by 6 bases and J by 6 bases, with 14 bases left in between. The germline V gene has CDR1 MNHEY and CDR2 SVGAGI. The CDR3 contains 13 residues.